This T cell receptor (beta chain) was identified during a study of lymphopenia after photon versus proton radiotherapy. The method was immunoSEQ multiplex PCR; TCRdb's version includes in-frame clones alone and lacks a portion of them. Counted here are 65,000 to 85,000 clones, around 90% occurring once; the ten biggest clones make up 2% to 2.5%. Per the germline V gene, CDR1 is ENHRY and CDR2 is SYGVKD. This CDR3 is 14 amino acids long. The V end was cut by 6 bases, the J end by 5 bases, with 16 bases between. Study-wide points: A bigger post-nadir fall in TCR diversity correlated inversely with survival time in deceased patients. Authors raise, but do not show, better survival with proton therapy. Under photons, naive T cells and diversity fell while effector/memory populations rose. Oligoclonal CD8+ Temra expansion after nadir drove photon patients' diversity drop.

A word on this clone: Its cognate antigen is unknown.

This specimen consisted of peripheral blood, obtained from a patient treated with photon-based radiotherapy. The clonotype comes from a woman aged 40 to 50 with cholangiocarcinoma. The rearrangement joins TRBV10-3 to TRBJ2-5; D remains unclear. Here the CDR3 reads CAISSLDGPETQYF. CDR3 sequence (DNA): TGTGCCATCAGCTCCCTGGATGGCCCTGAGACCCAGTACTTC.